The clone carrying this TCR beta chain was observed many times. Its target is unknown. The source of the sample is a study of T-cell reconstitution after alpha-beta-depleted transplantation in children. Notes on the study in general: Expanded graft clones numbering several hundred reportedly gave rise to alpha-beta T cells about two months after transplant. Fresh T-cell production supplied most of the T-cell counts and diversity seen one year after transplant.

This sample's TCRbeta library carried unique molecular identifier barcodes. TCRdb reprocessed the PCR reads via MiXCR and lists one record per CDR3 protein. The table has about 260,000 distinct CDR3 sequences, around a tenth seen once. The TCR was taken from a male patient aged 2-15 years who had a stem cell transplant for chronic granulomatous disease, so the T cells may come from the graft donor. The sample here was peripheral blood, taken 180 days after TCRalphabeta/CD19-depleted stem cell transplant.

The CDR3 DNA is TGCGCCAGCAGCTTGTATGACGGGAGGGTCGACGAGCAGTACTTC. Translated: CASSLYDGRVDEQYF. V and J are TRBV5-1 and TRBJ2-7, with 8 bases matching TRBD2. J was trimmed by 5 bases and V by 1 base; bases with no gene match: 8. This CDR3 has 15 residues. Germline V gene sequence: CDR1 SGHRS, CDR2 YFSETQ.